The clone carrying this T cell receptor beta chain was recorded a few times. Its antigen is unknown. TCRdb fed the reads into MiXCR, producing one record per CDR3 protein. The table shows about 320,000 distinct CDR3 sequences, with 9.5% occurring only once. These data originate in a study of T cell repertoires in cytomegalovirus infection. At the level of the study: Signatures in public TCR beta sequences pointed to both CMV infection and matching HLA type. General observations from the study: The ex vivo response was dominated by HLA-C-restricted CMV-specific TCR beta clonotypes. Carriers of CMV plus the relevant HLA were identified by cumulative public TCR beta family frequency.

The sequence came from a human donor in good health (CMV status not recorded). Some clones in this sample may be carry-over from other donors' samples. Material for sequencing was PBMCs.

The CDR3 protein is CASSLAISGRNEQFF. The CDR3 region has the DNA TGTGCCAGCAGCTTAGCTATTAGCGGGAGGAATGAGCAGTTCTTC. The chain uses TRBV7-3 and TRBJ2-1; the match to TRBD2 covers 10 bases. Trimming removed 2 bases from V and 7 bases from J; junction bases left unmatched: 5. The CDR3 is 15 residues long. The germline CDR1 and CDR2 sequences are SGHTA and FQGTGA.